These 2 T cell receptor beta chains came from one sample sequenced in a study of shared clonotypes between healthy human individuals. Positively selected for CCR7, the CD45RO-negative cells used as naive CD8 cells excluded terminally differentiated effector memory CD45RA+ cells. Profiled with immunoSEQ multiplex PCR; TCRdb holds only in-frame clones, not every one. The sample holds about 2 million clones, approximately 95% seen once. The sequenced sample was naive CD8+ T cells sorted from blood. The source is a man aged 18 to 30 in good health.

V and J are TRBV5-6 and TRBJ1-1, with D hard to call. Germline V CDR1 and CDR2: SGHDT, YYEEEE. The V gene lost 0 bases and the J gene lost 0 bases, with 6 bases spanning the gap. The CDR3 extends over 14 amino acids. The CDR3 DNA sequence: TGTGCCAGCAGCTTGGATGGCATGAACACTGAAGCTTTCTTT. The encoded protein is CASSLDGMNTEAFF.

With respect to this clone: Other DNA variants within this sample encode the same CDR3. The chain has TRBV7-9 and TRBJ1-1, with D perhaps matching TRBD1 (6 bases). V lost 3 bases to trimming and J lost 1 base, with 9 bases between them. The CDR3 is made up of 14 amino acids. Germline V gene lookup returns CDR1 SEHNR and CDR2 FQNEAQ (reference sequence). In DNA, the CDR3 is TGTGCCAGCAGCTTGGGGGGCGCGAACACTGAAGCTTTCTTT. The encoded protein is CASSLGGANTEAFF.